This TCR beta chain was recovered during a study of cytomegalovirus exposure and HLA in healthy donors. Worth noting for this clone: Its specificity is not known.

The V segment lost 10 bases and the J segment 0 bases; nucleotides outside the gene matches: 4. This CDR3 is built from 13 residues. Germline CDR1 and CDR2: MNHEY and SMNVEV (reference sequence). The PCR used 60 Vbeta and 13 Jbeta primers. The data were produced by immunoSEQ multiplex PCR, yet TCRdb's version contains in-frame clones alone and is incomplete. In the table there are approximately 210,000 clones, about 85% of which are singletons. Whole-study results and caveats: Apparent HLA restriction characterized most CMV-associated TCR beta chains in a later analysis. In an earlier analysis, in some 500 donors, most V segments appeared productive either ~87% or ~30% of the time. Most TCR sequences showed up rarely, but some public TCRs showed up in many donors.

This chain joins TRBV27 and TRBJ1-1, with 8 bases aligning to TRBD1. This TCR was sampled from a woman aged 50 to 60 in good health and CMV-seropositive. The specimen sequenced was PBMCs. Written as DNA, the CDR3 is TGTGCCACAAAGGGACAGGTGAACACTGAAGCTTTCTTT. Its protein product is CATKGQVNTEAFF.